The 20 T cell receptor beta chains given below trace back to one sample, sequenced in a study of T cells in Graves' hyperthyroidism and ophthalmopathy (dated by TCRdb to the late 2010s). The library was built by means of multiplex PCR. Sequenced on an Illumina HiSeq 2000. TCR beta CDR3 regions were amplified from RNA transcripts. A first-round RT-PCR of the TCR CDR3 used the HTBI primer set with the Qiagen OneStep RT-PCR kit. The public reads were reanalyzed by TCRdb: fastp trimming at Q25, MiXCR alignment, in-frame beta chains only. Identical CDR3 protein sequences are pooled into one entry, listed with their most common genes and DNA. The sample has approximately 640,000 distinct CDR3 sequences on record, approximately 42% of them singletons. The biggest ten clones account for approximately 7.2% of the sample. Sequenced: peripheral blood or thyroid tissue (not recorded which). These receptors originate from an adult man with Graves' disease, either hyperthyroidism or ophthalmopathy (not recorded which).

This clonotype was observed at least ten times. This chain connects TRBV29-1 to TRBJ1-4; D not resolved. CDR1 and CDR2 from the germline V gene are SQVTM and ANQGSEA. V was trimmed by 4 bases and J by 8 bases, leaving 14 bases between them. The CDR3 has 13 residues. The CDR3: CSVGLELGEKLFF. CDR3 nucleotides: TGCAGCGTTGGACTCGAACTCGGGGAAAAACTGTTTTTT.

V and J are TRBV20-1 and TRBJ2-2; 8 bases line up with TRBD2. The junction had 16 bases not matched to a gene; V was cut back by 3 bases and J by 10 bases. This CDR3 is built from 16 residues. Germline loops: CDR1 DFQATT, CDR2 SNEGSKA (reference sequence). CDR3: CSARGRGSGSVLELFF. In DNA form, the CDR3 reads TGCAGTGCTAGGGGCCGGGGCAGCGGGAGCGTCTTGGAGCTGTTTTTT.

The chain uses TRBV9 and TRBJ1-1; D gene ambiguous. Trimming pared 6 bases from V and 1 base from J, leaving 19 bases between. CDR1 and CDR2 (germline): SGDLS, YYNGEE. The CDR3 totals 16 residues. CDR3 coding DNA: TGTGCCAGCACCCGGGGATCTGGCAGGCGGAACACTGAAGCTTTCTTT. The encoded protein is CASTRGSGRRNTEAFF. Combining the CDR3 with reference TRBV9 and TRBJ1-1 gives the whole variable domain DSGVTQTPKHLITATGQRVTLRCSPRSGDLSVYWYQQSLDQGLQFLIQYYNGEERAKGNILERFSAQQFPDLHSELNLSSLELGDSALYFCASTRGSGRRNTEAFFGQGTRLTVV.

There are a few counts of this clonotype. The chain has TRBV9 and TRBJ2-7, with D unclear. V lost 4 bases and J lost 3, with 11 bases in between. The length of the CDR3 is 13 residues. Germline CDR1 and CDR2: SGDLS and YYNGEE. The CDR3 region has the DNA TGTGCCAGCAGCCAAGATCTCTTCTACGAGCAGTACTTC. Amino acids: CASSQDLFYEQYF.

The gene calls are TRBV5-1 and TRBJ1-2, with 7 bases fitting TRBD1. Germline CDR1 SGHRS, CDR2 YFSETQ. The CDR3 is made up of 13 amino acids. V trimming: 3 bases; J trimming: 8 bases; junction bases outside the gene matches: 7. The CDR3: CASSWREGGGYTF. The CDR3 DNA reads as TGCGCCAGCAGCTGGCGGGAAGGGGGCGGCTACACCTTC.

The rearrangement links TRBV5-1 to TRBJ1-5, with a weak D call TRBD1 (5 bases). This CDR3 comprises 18 residues. The V gene lost 0 bases and the J gene lost 1 base, with 17 bases spanning the gap. Looked up from germline, CDR1 is SGHRS and CDR2 is YFSETQ. This CDR3 is CASSLETGPRSSNQPQHF. The CDR3 nucleotides read TGCGCCAGCAGCTTGGAGACGGGGCCCCGATCCAGCAATCAGCCCCAGCATTTT.

V and J are TRBV7-9 and TRBJ2-7, with 7 bases matching TRBD1. V lost 5 bases to trimming and J lost 6 bases; unmatched junction nucleotides: 7. CDR1 is SEHNR, CDR2 FQNEAQ, per germline (reference sequence). This CDR3 is built from 13 residues. The CDR3 nucleotides read TGTGCCAGCAGCCAAACCAGGGGGTCCGAGCAGTACTTC. Amino acids: CASSQTRGSEQYF.

The chain employs TRBV7-2 and TRBJ2-2; TRBD1 agrees at 10 bases. The J segment lost 3 bases and the V segment lost 8 bases, leaving 9 bases of the junction unmatched. The germline V gene has CDR1 SGHTA and CDR2 FQGNSA. This CDR3 region has 16 residues. The CDR3 region is CASCRRQGADTGELFF. CDR3 sequence (DNA): TGTGCCAGCTGCCGGAGACAGGGGGCAGACACCGGGGAGCTGTTTTTT.

The rearrangement joins TRBV20-1 to TRBJ1-4, with D possibly being TRBD1 (6 bases). Germline V gene data show CDR1 as DFQATT and CDR2 as SNEGSKA (reference sequence). CDR3 length: 15 residues. V was pared by 4 bases and J by 8 bases, with 20 bases between. The CDR3 sequence is CSATLLQGTKEKLFF. Written as DNA, the CDR3 is TGCAGTGCTACGCTACTCCAGGGGACCAAGGAAAAACTGTTTTTT.

A note on this clonotype: One base away lies a much larger clone, so this may be a sequencing read error. The rearrangement links TRBV2 to TRBJ1-6, with unresolved D. The germline gives CDR1 SNHLY, CDR2 FYNNEI. The germline V and J ends were trimmed by 5 bases and 9 bases, with 11 bases remaining between them. The CDR3 consists of 13 residues. CDR3 residues: CASSSGQASPLHF. CDR3 in DNA: TGTGCCAGCAGTTCCGGTCAGGCTTCACCCCTCCACTTT.

The J gene is TRBJ1-2, the V gene TRBV10-3; a weak D match, TRBD1 (5 bases). The germline V gene encodes CDR1 ENHRY and CDR2 SYGVKD. The germline V and J ends were trimmed by 10 bases and 8 bases, with 23 bases remaining between them. This CDR3 region has 14 residues. The CDR3 nucleotides are TGTGCCACCCACCACGGGACCGGGCGTCGGGGCTACACCTTC. Protein product: CATHHGTGRRGYTF.

The chain links TRBV7-9 to TRBJ1-6; TRBD1 agrees at 10 bases. The CDR3 length is 15 residues. The germline gives CDR1 SEHNR, CDR2 FQNEAQ (reference sequence). V was clipped by 3 bases and J by 10 bases; unmatched bases: 6. Written as DNA, the CDR3 is TGTGCCAGCAGCTTCCGGGACAGGGGTGAATCACCCCTCCACTTT. This sequence encodes CASSFRDRGESPLHF.

On this clonotype: The CDR3 carries no conserved terminal phenylalanine or tryptophan, so it likely arises from a read error. The V gene is TRBV7-9, the J gene TRBJ2-7, with 8 bases lining up with TRBD2. CDR1 and CDR2 (germline): SEHNR, FQNEAQ (reference sequence). Trimming at V came to 4 bases and at J to 3 bases, leaving 11 bases not matched to a gene. The CDR3 length is 16 residues. In DNA, the CDR3 is TGTGCCAGCAGCTCGATCCGGGACGGGGGGGACTACGAGCAGTACTTG. It codes for CASSSIRDGGDYEQYL.

Worth noting for this clonotype: One end of the junction does not line up with germline, which may come from a read error. The V and J genes are TRBV10-3 and TRBJ1-5, with D possibly TRBD1 on 6 matching bases. CDR3 size: 15 residues. CDR1 ENHRY and CDR2 SYGVKD come from the germline V gene. The CDR3 region has the DNA TGTGCCAGCAGTGACGACAGGATGAGCAATCAGCCCCAGCATTTT. Amino acid sequence: CASSDDRMSNQPQHF.

This clonotype was counted only a few times. The chain is built from TRBV5-1 and TRBJ1-2; 7 bases align to TRBD1. Germline values: CDR1 SGHRS, CDR2 YFSETQ. The V and J ends lost 0 bases and 7 bases, in that order; junction bases with no gene match: 9. The CDR3 covers 15 residues. In DNA, the CDR3 is TGCGCCAGCAGCTTGGAGACAGGGAGTCGGAGTGGCTACACCTTC. This translates into CASSLETGSRSGYTF.

V gene TRBV2 combines with J gene TRBJ1-2; D call uncertain. The V gene lost 6 bases and the J gene lost 0 bases, with 20 bases spanning the gap. CDR1 and CDR2 (germline): SNHLY, FYNNEI. The CDR3 extends over 17 amino acids. The CDR3 spells CASSSGTSAGTNYGYTF. The CDR3 bases are TGTGCCAGCAGCTCAGGCACGTCGGCAGGTACTAACTATGGCTACACCTTC.

This clonotype was observed a single time. This may arise from a read error, as a much more abundant clone is one base away. The V gene is TRBV12-3 or TRBV12-4, the J gene TRBJ1-1, with 8 bases fitting TRBD1. This CDR3 comprises 16 residues. The CDR3 spells CASRKPGQAMNTEASF. The CDR3, as DNA: TGTGCCAGCAGGAAACCGGGACAGGCGATGAACACTGAAGCTTCCTTT.

The V call is TRBV7-2, the J call TRBJ2-7; D is perhaps TRBD1 (5 bases). Germline assignment: CDR1 SGHTA and CDR2 FQGNSA. The length of the CDR3 is 12 residues. DNA for the CDR3: TGTGCAGCGACAGTCCTAATCGACGAGCAGTACTTC. Protein product: CAATVLIDEQYF. The whole variable domain, remainder taken from reference TRBV7-2 and TRBJ2-7, is GAGVSQSPSNKVTEKGKDVELRCDPISGHTALYWYRQSLGQGLEFLIYFQGNSAPDKSGLPSDRFSAERTGGSVSTLTIQRTQQEDSAVYLCAATVLIDEQYFGPGTRLTVT.

The chain recombines TRBV5-1 with TRBJ1-4; maybe TRBD1 (6 bases). The CDR3 extends over 15 amino acids. Germline V CDR1 and CDR2: SGHRS, YFSETQ. Trimming shortened V by 3 bases and J by 1 base, and 10 bases separated the two germline ends. CDR3 residues: CASSYRDKTNEKLFF. The CDR3 region has the DNA TGCGCCAGCAGCTACCGGGACAAAACTAATGAAAAACTGTTTTTT.

This chain connects TRBV4-1 to TRBJ1-3; D gene ambiguous. The germline gives CDR1 MGHRA, CDR2 YSYEKL. The CDR3 is 16 amino acids. The V gene lost 1 base and the J gene lost 0 bases, with 10 bases spanning the gap. CDR3 sequence (DNA): TGCGCCAGCAGCCAAGTCAAAGCAAGCTCTGGAAACACCATATATTTT. Protein product: CASSQVKASSGNTIYF.